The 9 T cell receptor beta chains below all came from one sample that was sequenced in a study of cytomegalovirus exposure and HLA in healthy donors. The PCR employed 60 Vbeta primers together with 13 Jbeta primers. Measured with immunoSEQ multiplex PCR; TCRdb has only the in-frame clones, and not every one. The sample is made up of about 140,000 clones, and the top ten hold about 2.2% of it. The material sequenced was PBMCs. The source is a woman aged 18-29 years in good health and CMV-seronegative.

The CDR3 DNA reads TGTGCCAGCAGCTTGGAGGGGGCGGTGATCTACGAGCAGTACTTC. Translated: CASSLEGAVIYEQYF. This chain joins TRBV5-4 and TRBJ2-7; TRBD1 aligns across 7 bases. The V gene end was trimmed by 0 bases and the J gene end by 3 bases; junction bases not matched to a gene: 6. CDR1 is SGHNT, CDR2 YYREEE, per germline (reference sequence). The CDR3 has 15 amino acids.

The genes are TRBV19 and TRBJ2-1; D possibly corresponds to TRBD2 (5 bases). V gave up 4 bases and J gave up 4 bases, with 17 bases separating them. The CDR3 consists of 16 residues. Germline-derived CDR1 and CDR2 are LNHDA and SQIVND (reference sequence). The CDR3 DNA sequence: TGTGCCAGTAGTACCCGTGGGGTCACGGGATACAATGAGCAGTTCTTC. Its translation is CASSTRGVTGYNEQFF.

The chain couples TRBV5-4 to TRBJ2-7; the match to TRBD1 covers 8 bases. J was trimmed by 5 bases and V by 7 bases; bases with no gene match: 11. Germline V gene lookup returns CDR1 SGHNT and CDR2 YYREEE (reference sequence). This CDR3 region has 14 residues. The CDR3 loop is CASCLETGVNEQYV. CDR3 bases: TGTGCCAGCTGTCTCGAGACAGGGGTAAACGAGCAGTACGTC.

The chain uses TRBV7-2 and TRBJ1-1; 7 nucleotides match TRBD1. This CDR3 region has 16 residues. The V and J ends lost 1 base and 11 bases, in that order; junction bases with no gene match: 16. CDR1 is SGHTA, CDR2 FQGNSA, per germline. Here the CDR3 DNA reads TGTGCCAGCAGCTTAGGGACAGGTTCGTATGGATTGGATGCTTTCTTT. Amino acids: CASSLGTGSYGLDAFF.

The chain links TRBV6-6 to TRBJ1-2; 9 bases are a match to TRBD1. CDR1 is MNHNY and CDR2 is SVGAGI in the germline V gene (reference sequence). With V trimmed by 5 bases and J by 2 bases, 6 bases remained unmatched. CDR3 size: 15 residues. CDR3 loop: CASSTGGQGNYGYTF. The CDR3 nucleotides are TGTGCCAGCAGTACGGGGGGACAGGGCAACTATGGCTACACCTTC.

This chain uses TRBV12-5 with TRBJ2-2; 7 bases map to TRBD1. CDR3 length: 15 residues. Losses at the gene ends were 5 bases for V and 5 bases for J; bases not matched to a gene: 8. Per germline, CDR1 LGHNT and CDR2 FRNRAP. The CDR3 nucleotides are TGTGCTAGTGGTCCAGGGGGTCTGTGGACCGGGGAGCTGTTTTTT. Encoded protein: CASGPGGLWTGELFF. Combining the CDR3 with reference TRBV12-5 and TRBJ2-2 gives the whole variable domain DARVTQTPRHKVTEMGQEVTMRCQPILGHNTVFWYRQTMMQGLELLAYFRNRAPLDDSGMPKDRFSAEMPDATLATLKIQPSEPRDSAVYFCASGPGGLWTGELFFGEGSRLTVL.

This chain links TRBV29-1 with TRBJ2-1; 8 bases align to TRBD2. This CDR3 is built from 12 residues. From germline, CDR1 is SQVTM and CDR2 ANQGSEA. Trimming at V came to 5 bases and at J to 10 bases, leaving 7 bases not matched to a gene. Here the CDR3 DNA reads TGCAGCGTTCGACTAGCGCGCGACGAGCAGTTCTTC. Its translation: CSVRLARDEQFF.

CDR3 protein: CASSLGLAGVQVDTQYF. CDR3 nucleotides: TGTGCCAGCAGCTTGGGACTAGCGGGAGTCCAGGTGGATACGCAGTATTTT. This chain joins TRBV7-6 and TRBJ2-3, with 14 bases aligning to TRBD2. This CDR3 spans 17 amino acids. Germline CDR1 and CDR2: SGHVS and FNYEAQ. Trimming took 3 bases from V and 6 from J; bases not matched to a gene: 8.

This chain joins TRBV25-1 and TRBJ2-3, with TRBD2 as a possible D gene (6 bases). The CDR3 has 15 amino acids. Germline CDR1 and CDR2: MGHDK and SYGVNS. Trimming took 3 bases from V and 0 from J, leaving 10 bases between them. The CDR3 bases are TGTGCCAGCAGTGATACGACTAGGAGCACAGATACGCAGTATTTT. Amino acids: CASSDTTRSTDTQYF.